This entry concerns a single T cell receptor beta chain. Trimming left V 0 bases short and J 1 base short, with 4 bases between. CDR3 size: 14 residues. CDR1 and CDR2 from the germline V gene are LNHNV and YYDKDF (reference sequence). These data are taken from a study of CD8+CD57+ T cells in acquired aplastic anemia. Investigators profiled TCR beta VDJ and CDR3 from genomic DNA template. Each CDR3 protein is one row after TCRdb ran MiXCR on the reads. Here the sample spans approximately 380,000 distinct CDR3 sequences, around 68% being singletons. The TCR was taken from a human donor in good health, serving as a control. The chain carries TRBV15 and TRBJ1-3; D is undetermined. Sequencing was carried out using sorted CD4+, CD8+, or CD8+CD57+ T cells (not recorded which) from PBMCs. CDR3 bases: TGTGCCACCAGCAGAGATGTGTCTGGAAACACCATATATTTT. It specifies CATSRDVSGNTIYF.